One and the same sample provided the 25 T cell receptor beta chains below, sequenced in a study of blood T cell repertoires in COVID-19. Only in-frame clones appear in the TCRdb table, and some are missing; sequencing was by immunoSEQ multiplex PCR. In the table there are roughly 160,000 clones, around 83% of which are singletons. Sequenced input: peripheral blood. These receptor sequences come from a woman in her forties or fifties with COVID-19, enrolled during active disease.

This clone was found once. V and J are TRBV15 and TRBJ2-7, with a possible D match to TRBD1 (7 bases). The CDR3 covers 15 residues. Germline loops: CDR1 LNHNV, CDR2 YYDKDF (reference sequence). V was shortened by 0 bases and J by 1 base, with 10 bases between the two germline ends. CDR3 sequence: CATSREAGGSYEQYF. CDR3 DNA: TGTGCCACCAGCAGAGAGGCAGGGGGGTCCTACGAGCAGTACTTC.

The V gene is TRBV11-2, the J gene TRBJ1-1, with D tentatively TRBD1 (6 bases). This CDR3 contains 16 residues. V gave up 7 bases and J gave up 4 bases, with 22 bases separating them. Germline CDR1 SGHAT, CDR2 FQNNGV. In DNA form, the CDR3 reads TGTGCCAGCACCGAGATAGGGTACAGGGACGGCACTGAAGCTTTCTTT. It yields the protein CASTEIGYRDGTEAFF.

The chain employs TRBV2 and TRBJ1-5, with D possibly being TRBD1 (5 bases). The CDR3 contains 15 residues. Trimming shortened V by 6 bases and J by 0 bases, and 12 bases separated the two germline ends. Per the germline V gene, CDR1 is SNHLY and CDR2 is FYNNEI. CDR3 coding DNA: TGTGCCAGCAGCCTCGACAGTTATAGCAATCAGCCCCAGCATTTT. Protein sequence: CASSLDSYSNQPQHF.

The rearrangement uses TRBV6-5 and TRBJ1-2; TRBD1 matches 7 bases. J was trimmed by 6 bases and V by 2 bases; bases with no gene match: 12. The CDR3 has 16 residues. The germline V gene encodes CDR1 MNHEY and CDR2 SVGAGI. CDR3: CASSYLRAGGMNGYTF. In nucleotides, the CDR3 is TGTGCCAGCAGTTACCTCCGGGCAGGGGGGATGAATGGCTACACCTTC.

The table lists this clone with a count of one. The chain joins TRBV5-4 to TRBJ2-7, with TRBD2 matching over 7 bases. The junction had 15 bases not matched to a gene; V was cut back by 6 bases and J by 6 bases. Germline CDR1 is SGHNT and CDR2 is YYREEE (reference sequence). The CDR3 consists of 15 residues. This CDR3 reads CASTPEVLSGVEQYF. The CDR3 coding sequence is TGTGCCAGCACCCCCGAGGTGTTAAGCGGGGTCGAGCAGTACTTC.

The chain carries TRBV6-1 and TRBJ2-6; 8 positions agree with TRBD1. The CDR3 totals 17 residues. The V gene's germline CDR1 is MNHNS and CDR2 SASEGT. The V gene end was trimmed by 4 bases and the J gene end by 2 bases; junction bases not matched to a gene: 7. In DNA form, the CDR3 reads TGTGCCAGCAGTGGACGACAGGGGTCGGCTGGGGCCAACGTCCTGACTTTC. Amino acid sequence: CASSGRQGSAGANVLTF.

The table lists this clone with a few counts. The rearrangement uses TRBV7-9 and TRBJ2-2, with 10 nucleotides matching TRBD2. The CDR3 runs 17 residues. Germline loops: CDR1 SEHNR, CDR2 FQNEAQ (reference sequence). V lost 4 bases and J lost 6; bases outside the gene matches: 11. In nucleotides, the CDR3 is TGTGCCAGCAGCTCATTTGCGGCTAGCGGGGGATCCGGGGAGCTGTTTTTT. Its translation: CASSSFAASGGSGELFF.

This rearrangement joins TRBV9 to TRBJ1-3; D may be TRBD1 (6 bases). The germline V gene encodes CDR1 SGDLS and CDR2 YYNGEE. The CDR3 has 15 residues. V lost 1 base and J 4 bases, leaving 12 bases between the germline ends. DNA for the CDR3: TGTGCCAGCAGCGTACGGGGGGCCTTGGGAAACACCATATATTTT. Protein product: CASSVRGALGNTIYF. Together with reference TRBV9 and TRBJ1-3, the CDR3 gives the full variable domain: DSGVTQTPKHLITATGQRVTLRCSPRSGDLSVYWYQQSLDQGLQFLIQYYNGEERAKGNILERFSAQQFPDLHSELNLSSLELGDSALYFCASSVRGALGNTIYFGEGSWLTVV.

The rearrangement links TRBV4-1 to TRBJ1-2, with a tentative D call TRBD1 (5 bases). There are 16 residues in the CDR3. The V gene lost 4 bases and the J gene lost 4 bases, with 19 bases spanning the gap. In germline, CDR1 is MGHRA, CDR2 YSYEKL. CDR3 DNA sequence: TGCGCCAGCAGCCTCGAACGACAGATTTCAAGCTATGGCTACACCTTC. Amino acids: CASSLERQISSYGYTF.

The rearrangement uses TRBV5-1 and TRBJ1-4; no firm D call. Trimming took 9 bases from V and 7 from J, leaving 10 bases between them. Germline lookup yields CDR1 SGHRS and CDR2 YFSETQ. This CDR3 has 11 residues. DNA of the CDR3: TGCGCCACCTCACAGACTGAAAAACTGTTTTTT. Protein sequence: CATSQTEKLFF.

The rearrangement joins TRBV5-8 to TRBJ1-5; D may be TRBD1 (5 bases). The CDR3 consists of 16 residues. The V end was cut by 4 bases, the J end by 2 bases, with 16 bases between. The germline V gene has CDR1 SGHTS and CDR2 YDEGEE. CDR3 sequence (DNA): TGTGCCAGCAGCCTCGGACTCGGGGGTGGCAATCAGCCCCAGCATTTT. Protein: CASSLGLGGGNQPQHF.

The chain is built from TRBV10-1 and TRBJ2-2; weak D call: TRBD1 (6 bases). Germline CDR1 reads WNHNN; CDR2 reads SYGVQD (reference sequence). V was cut by 5 bases and J by 3 bases, with 13 bases left in between. This CDR3 spans 15 amino acids. This chain's CDR3 is CASSSGVSDTGELFF. The CDR3 nucleotides read TGCGCCAGCAGTTCAGGGGTGTCGGACACCGGGGAGCTGTTTTTT.

This clone turned up a few times. This rearrangement joins TRBV2 to TRBJ1-5, with 12 bases matching TRBD1. The V segment lost 6 bases and the J segment 6 bases; nucleotides outside the gene matches: 6. The CDR3 extends over 15 amino acids. Germline CDR1 and CDR2: SNHLY and FYNNEI. The CDR3 coding sequence is TGTGCCAGCAGCCGGGACAGGGGGCAGGGTCAGCCCCAGCATTTT. Amino acids: CASSRDRGQGQPQHF.

The chain recombines TRBV7-2 with TRBJ1-6, with D maybe TRBD1 (6 bases). Germline V gives CDR1 SGHTA, CDR2 FQGNSA. The CDR3 is made up of 16 amino acids. The ends were cut back, 6 bases at V and 5 bases at J, with 17 bases in the middle. CDR3 amino acids: CASRLARDTHNSPLHF. The DNA of the CDR3 is TGTGCCAGCAGGCTCGCACGGGACACCCATAATTCACCCCTCCACTTT. The full variable domain, with the rest looked up from reference TRBV7-2 and TRBJ1-6, is GAGVSQSPSNKVTEKGKDVELRCDPISGHTALYWYRQSLGQGLEFLIYFQGNSAPDKSGLPSDRFSAERTGGSVSTLTIQRTQQEDSAVYLCASRLARDTHNSPLHFGNGTRLTVT.

This chain links TRBV6-5 with TRBJ1-2; D not resolved. V was clipped by 6 bases and J by 5 bases, with 10 bases between them. Germline CDR1 and CDR2: MNHEY and SVGAGI. The CDR3 loop spans 12 amino acids. DNA of the CDR3: TGTGCCAGCAGCCTTGACGGGTATGGCTACACCTTC. This sequence encodes CASSLDGYGYTF.

The CDR3 DNA reads as TGTGCCAGTAGGAGACTAGCGGGGGGCTCCCGGACAGATACGCAGTATTTT. Amino acid sequence: CASRRLAGGSRTDTQYF. V and J are TRBV19 and TRBJ2-3; 13 bases are shared with TRBD2. After removal of 6 bases from V and 3 bases from J, the junction contained 9 bases not matched to a gene. Germline V gene sequence: CDR1 LNHDA, CDR2 SQIVND (reference sequence). This CDR3 region has 17 residues.

This rearrangement joins TRBV9 to TRBJ1-1; D unclear. Trimming removed 2 bases at V and 1 base at J, with 9 bases between. Per the germline V gene, CDR1 is SGDLS and CDR2 is YYNGEE. CDR3 size: 14 residues. CDR3 in DNA: TGTGCCAGCAGCGTCAGTGGTGGGAACACTGAAGCTTTCTTT. It is translated as CASSVSGGNTEAFF.

V gene TRBV5-1 combines with J gene TRBJ2-3; 7 bases fit TRBD1. The V gene's germline CDR1 is SGHRS and CDR2 YFSETQ. V lost 1 base and J lost 1; bases outside the gene matches: 3. This CDR3 is built from 15 residues. CDR3 DNA: TGCGCCAGCAGCTTGCCAACAGGGGGCACAGATACGCAGTATTTT. Its translation is CASSLPTGGTDTQYF.

A few counts support this clone. CDR3 sequence reads: CASSEREGPNYGYTF. CDR3 nucleotide sequence: TGTGCCAGCAGTGAACGGGAGGGGCCCAACTATGGCTACACCTTC. The chain combines TRBV6-1 with TRBJ1-2, with D perhaps matching TRBD1 (5 bases). This CDR3 region has 15 residues. Trimming took off 2 bases at V and 2 bases at J, with 12 bases between the two ends. Germline assignment: CDR1 MNHNS and CDR2 SASEGT.

As regards this clone: One end of the junction fails to match germline, which may point to a read error. The V gene is TRBV7-7, the J gene TRBJ2-1; the match to TRBD2 covers 15 bases. Germline V gene sequence: CDR1 SSHAT, CDR2 FNYEAQ (reference sequence). The length of the CDR3 is 15 residues. Written as DNA, the CDR3 is TGTGCTAGCAGCCCTGGGACTAGCGGGGGGAATGAGCAGTTCTTC. It is translated as CASSPGTSGGNEQFF.

The rearrangement links TRBV13 to TRBJ2-2, with 7 bases matching TRBD1. Per germline, CDR1 PRHDT and CDR2 FYEKMQ (reference sequence). V shed 6 bases, J shed 7 bases, and the junction held 14 bases outside the gene matches. The CDR3 runs 16 residues. DNA for the CDR3: TGTGCCAGCAGTCCTACAGGGGCTAAGGGGCACGGGGAGCTGTTTTTT. Encoded protein: CASSPTGAKGHGELFF.

This rearrangement joins TRBV19 to TRBJ1-3; no reliable D call. The length of the CDR3 is 13 residues. V was clipped by 2 bases and J by 3 bases, with 5 bases between them. CDR1 and CDR2 (germline): LNHDA, SQIVND (reference sequence). The CDR3 region is CASSIMSGNTIYF. DNA for the CDR3: TGTGCCAGTAGTATAATGAGTGGAAACACCATATATTTT.

In this sample, this clone turned up once. V and J are TRBV12-3 or TRBV12-4 and TRBJ1-1; 7 nucleotides align to TRBD1. The CDR3 spans 12 residues. V was clipped by 5 bases and J by 10 bases; unmatched bases: 7. The CDR3 spells CASSLGTAGAFF. DNA of the CDR3: TGTGCCAGCAGTCTCGGGACAGCCGGAGCTTTCTTT.

The chain links TRBV2 to TRBJ2-5; tentatively, D is TRBD1 (6 bases). Germline V gene lookup returns CDR1 SNHLY and CDR2 FYNNEI. The CDR3 is 13 residues long. In DNA, the CDR3 is TGTGCTGCATCCCTGGGACAACAAGAGACCCAGTACTTC. Encoded protein: CAASLGQQETQYF.

V usage is TRBV18 and J usage is TRBJ1-2; 7 nucleotides agree with TRBD1. J gave up 2 bases and V 2 bases, and 5 bases lay outside the gene matches. The V gene's germline CDR1 is KGHSH and CDR2 LQKENI. The CDR3 is 15 amino acids. For the CDR3, the DNA is TGTGCCAGCTCACCAGGGACAGATAAAAACTATGGCTACACCTTC. Residues: CASSPGTDKNYGYTF.